This is a list of T cell receptor beta chains from one sample in a study of blood T cell repertoires in COVID-19. Assay: immunoSEQ multiplex PCR; the TCRdb copy retains only in-frame clones and omits some. The repertoire includes 150,000 to 200,000 clones, about 89% of them detected once, and roughly 3.4% sits in the top ten. The specimen was peripheral blood. The receptors derive from a man between 70 and 80 years old with acute or convalescent COVID-19. Both conserved end residues are part of each CDR3. Clone sizes are given selectively: once, few, many, or a class where the clone is expanded.

clone size,V gene,J gene,CDR3 protein
-,TRBV28,TRBJ2-7,CASSSRSGTLSYEQYF
once,TRBV7-9,TRBJ2-5,CASSFTAGGGETQYF
-,TRBV6-5,TRBJ1-1,CASSSWGDTEAFF
-,TRBV7-3,TRBJ1-2,CASSTGQGEGYTF
-,TRBV27,TRBJ2-3,CASSLDRGTDTQYF
-,TRBV7-3,TRBJ2-6,CASSLTLSGANVLTF
-,TRBV7-2,TRBJ1-5,CASSLGGGQPQHF
-,TRBV3-1/TRBV3-2,TRBJ1-1,CASSQPGPGTEAFF
-,TRBV11-3,TRBJ2-3,CASSFGGGNDDTQYF
-,TRBV7-8,TRBJ2-1,CASSLGARTGVYNEQFF
once,TRBV11-3,TRBJ2-1,CASSSGTSGIEQFF
-,TRBV7-3,TRBJ2-3,CASSLRGQYTDTQYF
-,TRBV11-3,TRBJ1-6,CASSLGPTQRHNSPLHF
-,TRBV2,TRBJ2-5,CASTVQGAEETQYF
once,TRBV19,TRBJ2-1,CASSIAWGHSYNEQFF
few,TRBV3-1/TRBV3-2,TRBJ1-1,CASSQGQGWNTEAFF
-,TRBV13,TRBJ1-1,CASSFGLLNTEAFF
-,TRBV5-4,TRBJ2-5,CASSLGGTRQETQYF
-,TRBV6-6,TRBJ1-4,CASSPGAGKGEKLFF
-,TRBV7-9,TRBJ1-2,CASSLLAGVNYGYTF
-,TRBV18,TRBJ1-2,CASSPQGDYGYTF
-,TRBV9,TRBJ2-2,CASSARGAGTGELFF
-,TRBV4-2,TRBJ2-1,CASSQDGGAHNEQFF
-,TRBV18,TRBJ2-7,CASSSNRGDEQYF
-,TRBV7-9,TRBJ1-1,CASSFTTGGSEAFF
-,TRBV27,TRBJ2-3,CASSLGPLTNTQYF
-,TRBV4-3,TRBJ2-7,CASSHTAGQGRHEQYF
-,TRBV6-1,TRBJ2-3,CASSEGTGGADTQYF
-,TRBV5-4,TRBJ1-1,CASSLEARGLRNTEAFF
once,TRBV5-1,TRBJ1-4,CASSPDRGSEKLFF
-,TRBV11-2,TRBJ2-2,CASSLAVGGYTGELFF
-,TRBV2,TRBJ2-1,CASSQTGSSRFF
-,TRBV6-6,TRBJ2-7,CASSFVPLDRGEQYF
-,TRBV18,TRBJ2-4,CASSPSRDPNIQYF
-,TRBV14,TRBJ1-1,CASSNWYGNEAFF
-,TRBV19,TRBJ1-1,CASSKQGVITEAFF
-,TRBV7-3,TRBJ2-3,CASSFQGAVDTQYF
-,TRBV24-1,TRBJ2-7,CATSDRESGSPSYEQYF
-,TRBV27,TRBJ2-5,CASSTRQGETQYF
-,TRBV19,TRBJ2-7,CASSPRGSHYEQYF
once,TRBV14,TRBJ1-4,CASSPSWGGGLEKLFF
-,TRBV6-5,TRBJ1-4,CASSSGQGNEKLFF
-,TRBV11-1,TRBJ2-5,CASSLMSGQETQYF
-,TRBV14,TRBJ2-3,CASSQDSWGPDTQYF
-,TRBV24-1,TRBJ2-3,CATSDTRTGVSDTQYF
-,TRBV4-1,TRBJ2-3,CASSQEEAGMDTQYF
-,TRBV27,TRBJ2-7,CASSLLGTGDEQYF
-,TRBV21-1,TRBJ2-1,CASSLHRDRPYNEQFF
-,TRBV7-8,TRBJ1-2,CASSTRTGWNTF
-,TRBV19,TRBJ1-5,CASSTYRTGDQPQHF
few,TRBV21-1,TRBJ1-5,CARLPGAPNQPQHF
-,TRBV28,TRBJ1-2,CASSLEGNFDGYTF
-,TRBV2,TRBJ1-1,CASSDRGGVNTEAFF
once,TRBV5-5,TRBJ2-1,CASSLAVTYNEQFF
-,TRBV27,TRBJ1-2,CASSLSYEEGSGYTF